The 4 T cell receptor beta chains in this list originate from one sample, sequenced in a study of blood T cell repertoires in COVID-19. Profiled with immunoSEQ multiplex PCR; TCRdb holds only in-frame clones, not every one. This sample has 300,000 or so clones, with around nine tenths found just once. The material sequenced was peripheral blood. These receptor sequences come from a man aged 45-65 years with active or convalescent COVID-19.

In nucleotides, the CDR3 is TGTGCCTGGGGGCCCTCGGGGGAACGGCCCCAGCATTTT. Protein product: CAWGPSGERPQHF. The chain recombines TRBV30 with TRBJ1-5; D is perhaps TRBD1 (5 bases). Germline CDR1 is GTSNPN and CDR2 is SVGIG (reference sequence). The CDR3 is made up of 13 amino acids. The ends were cut back, 5 bases at V and 9 bases at J, with 17 bases in the middle.

J is TRBJ1-4 and V is TRBV4-2; the D gene is possibly TRBD1 (5 bases). Trimming took off 7 bases at V and 1 base at J, with 16 bases between the two ends. The CDR3 totals 16 residues. Germline V gene lookup returns CDR1 LGHNA and CDR2 YNFKEQ. The CDR3 sequence: CASTGGLALTNEKLFF. The CDR3 DNA reads TGTGCCAGCACCGGGGGGTTGGCGTTAACTAATGAAAAACTGTTTTTT.

CDR3 sequence (DNA): TGCGCCAGCAGCGACCCGACTAGCGAGTCCAATGAGCAGTTCTTC. It specifies CASSDPTSESNEQFF. V and J are TRBV5-1 and TRBJ2-1; the match to TRBD2 covers 8 bases. CDR1 is SGHRS, CDR2 YFSETQ, per germline. J was trimmed by 6 bases and V by 4 bases; bases with no gene match: 9. The CDR3 has 15 residues.

CDR3 bases: TGTGCCAGCAGTTACTCACGGGAGGGGAACACTGAAGCTTTCTTT. Protein: CASSYSREGNTEAFF. This rearrangement joins TRBV6-5 to TRBJ1-1; D gene ambiguous. The CDR3 is made up of 15 amino acids. Between the trimmed V and J ends, which lost 0 bases and 1 base, there was a span of 9 bases. CDR1 and CDR2 from the germline V gene are MNHEY and SVGAGI.